This TCR gamma chain was identified in a study of gamma-delta T cells after stem cell transplantation. Per germline, CDR1 GITISATS and CDR2 ISYDGTV (reference sequence). The ends lost 4 bases at V and 10 bases at J; junction bases unmatched: 16. The CDR3 contains 14 residues. TCRdb reanalysed the RT-PCR reads via CATT. The data contain roughly 3,700 gamma-chain clones, approximately 4.9% of them singletons. The V call is TRGV9, the J call TRGJ1 or TRGJ2. The origin of this receptor is a human donor. It is not recorded whose cells these are; they may come from a transplant donor. The sample taken for sequencing was gamma-delta T cells. The CDR3: CALWDTESRRKKLF. The CDR3 DNA reads as TGTGCCTTGTGGGACACAGAAAGCCGTCGCAAGAAACTCTTT.